This TCR beta chain stems from a study of CD8 T cells in Susac syndrome. With random hexamers, roughly 0.45 to 1 ug RNA was reverse transcribed. TCRdb called the immunoSEQ multiplex PCR reads again in MiXCR, with one record for every CDR3 protein. The sample contains about 200,000 distinct CDR3 sequences, over 75% of which appear only once. The V end lost 3 bases, the J end lost 6 bases, and 9 bases lay between the germline ends. CDR3 size: 12 residues. Germline assignment: CDR1 SNHLY and CDR2 FYNNEI. This chain links TRBV2 with TRBJ2-7; D is ambiguous. The source material was CD4+ T cells from PBMCs. This clonotype was obtained from a human donor with Susac syndrome. In nucleotides, the CDR3 is TGTGCCAGCAGTGATGGAGTTGGCGAGCAGTACTTC. It codes for CASSDGVGEQYF.